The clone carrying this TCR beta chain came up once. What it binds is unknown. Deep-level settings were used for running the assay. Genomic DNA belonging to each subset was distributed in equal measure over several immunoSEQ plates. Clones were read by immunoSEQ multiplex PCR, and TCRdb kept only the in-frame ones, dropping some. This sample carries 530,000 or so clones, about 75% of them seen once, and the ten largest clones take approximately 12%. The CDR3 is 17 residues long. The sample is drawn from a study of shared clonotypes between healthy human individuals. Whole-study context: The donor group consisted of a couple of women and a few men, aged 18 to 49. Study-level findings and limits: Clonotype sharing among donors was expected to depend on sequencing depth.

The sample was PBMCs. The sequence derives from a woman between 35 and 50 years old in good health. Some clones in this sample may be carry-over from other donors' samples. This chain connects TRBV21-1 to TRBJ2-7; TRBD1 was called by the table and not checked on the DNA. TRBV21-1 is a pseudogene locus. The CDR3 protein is CASSKEGPGQGAGEQYF. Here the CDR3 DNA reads TGTGCCAGCAGCAAAGAAGGACCGGGACAGGGGGCGGGGGAGCAGTACTTC.